The entry below describes one T cell receptor (beta chain). The antigen is unknown. This specimen comes from a study of cytomegalovirus exposure and HLA in healthy donors. As for the study in general: Clustering assigned 81% of the roughly 430 genotyped donors to the Caucasian-associated ancestry cluster. Study-level findings and limits: In an earlier analysis, in roughly 600 donors, most V segments appeared productive either ~87% or ~30% of the time. More than 15,000 TCR beta sequences were associated with HLA alleles at 0.05 false discovery rate in a later analysis. In terms of immune exposure information, only CMV serostatus was available.

The PCR had 60 Vbeta and 13 Jbeta primers. Produced via immunoSEQ multiplex PCR; TCRdb's table is partial and in-frame only. The table shows 100,000 to 150,000 clones, with roughly 75% occurring only once. Germline CDR1 is SGHVS and CDR2 is FNYEAQ. V was clipped by 2 bases and J by 9 bases, with 11 bases between them. CDR3 size: 13 residues. Sequencing was done on a sample of PBMCs. V gene TRBV7-6 combines with J gene TRBJ1-5; D uncertain. This clonotype was sampled from a man aged 30 to 45 in good health and CMV-seropositive. CDR3 in amino acids: CASSLNPVGPQHF. In DNA form, the CDR3 reads TGTGCCAGCAGCTTAAACCCGGTCGGGCCCCAGCATTTT. Variable domain in full (rest from reference TRBV7-6 and TRBJ1-5): GAGVSQSPRYKVTKRGQDVALRCDPISGHVSLYWYRQALGQGPEFLTYFNYEAQQDKSGLPNDRFSAERPEGSISTLTIQRTEQRDSAMYRCASSLNPVGPQHFGDGTRLSIL.